This T cell receptor (beta chain) was sequenced for a study of blood T cell repertoires in COVID-19. Study as a whole: Samples taken during acute and convalescent COVID-19 were collected in the United States, Italy and Spain. Sources were T cells, B-cell-depleted T cells, or PBMCs; the material itself was cDNA or gDNA.

Authors' data handling: Quantification of nucleated cells was approximated via reference gene primer amplification. Assay used: immunoSEQ multiplex PCR; TCRdb lists only in-frame clones, some missing. V and J calls and clone size follow that table, whereas D and trimming were derived from the DNA. The sample lists about 310,000 clones; 87% were seen once. The CDR3 has 17 amino acids. V lost 7 bases, J lost 1 base, and 20 bases lay in between. CDR1 is MDHEN and CDR2 is SYDVKM in the germline V gene. This chain joins TRBV28 and TRBJ1-5; TRBD1 is a possible D gene (5 bases). Sequenced sample: peripheral blood. The sequence was collected from a man between 45 and 60 years old with active or convalescent COVID-19. The CDR3 nucleotides read TGTGCCAGCACTGAACGGGGGGTTCGTGCCAGCAATCAGCCCCAGCATTTT. It specifies CASTERGVRASNQPQHF.